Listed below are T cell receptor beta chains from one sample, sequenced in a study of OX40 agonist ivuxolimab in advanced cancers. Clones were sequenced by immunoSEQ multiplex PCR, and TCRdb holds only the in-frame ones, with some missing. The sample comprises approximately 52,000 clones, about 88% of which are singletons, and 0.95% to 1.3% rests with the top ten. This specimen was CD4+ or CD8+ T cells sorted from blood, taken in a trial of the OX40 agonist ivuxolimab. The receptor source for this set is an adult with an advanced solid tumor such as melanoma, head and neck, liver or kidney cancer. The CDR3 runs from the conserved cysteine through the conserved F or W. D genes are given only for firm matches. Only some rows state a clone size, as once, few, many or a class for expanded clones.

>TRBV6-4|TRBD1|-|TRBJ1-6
TGTGCCAGCAGTCCCCGGACAGGGCCGCCGGGAGGGACCTATAATTCACCCCTCCACTTT
CASSPRTGPPGGTYNSPLHF
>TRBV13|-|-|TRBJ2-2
TGTGCCAGCAGCTTAAGGCGCGTAACCGGGGAGCTGTTTTTT
CASSLRRVTGELFF
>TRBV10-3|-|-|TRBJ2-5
TGTGCCATCAGTGAGGGTCTGACGCCCCAAGAGACCCAGTACTTC
CAISEGLTPQETQYF
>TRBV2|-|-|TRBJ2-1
TGTGCCAGCAGTTTCCGACCCAGGGGGGATGAGCAGTTCTTC
CASSFRPRGDEQFF
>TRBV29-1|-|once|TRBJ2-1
TGCAGCGTTGCAGGACTACTCCGGTACAATGAGCAGTTCTTC
CSVAGLLRYNEQFF
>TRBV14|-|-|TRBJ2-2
TGTGCCAGCAGCCAAAGTGGTGGACGGGACACCGGGGAGCTGTTTTTT
CASSQSGGRDTGELFF
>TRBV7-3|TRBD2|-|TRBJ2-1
TGTGCCAGCAGCCCCTCGGGACTAGCGGCAAATGAGCAGTTCTTC
CASSPSGLAANEQFF
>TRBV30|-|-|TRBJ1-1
TGTGCCTGGAGTGTTAGGGGGGACACTGAAGCTTTCTTT
CAWSVRGDTEAFF
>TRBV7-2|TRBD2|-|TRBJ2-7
TGTGCCAGCAGCTCGGGACTAGCGGGAGGAGAGCAGTACTTC
CASSSGLAGGEQYF
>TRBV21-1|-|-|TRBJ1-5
TGTGCCAGCAGCACGAGCCGAAATCAGCCCCAGCATTTT
CASSTSRNQPQHF
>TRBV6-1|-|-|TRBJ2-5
TGTGCCAGCAGGGAAAGTCTGCGGGAGACCCAGTACTTC
CASRESLRETQYF
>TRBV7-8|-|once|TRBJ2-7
TGTGCCTCGGATAAAGCTAGCCGACTCCCTTACGAGCAGTACTTC
CASDKASRLPYEQYF
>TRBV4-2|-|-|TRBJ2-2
TGTGCCAGCAGTCAACCGGGACTCGACACCGGGGAGCTGTTTTTT
CASSQPGLDTGELFF
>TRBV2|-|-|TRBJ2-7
TGTGCCAGCATTAGGAACGAGCAGTACTTC
CASIRNEQYF
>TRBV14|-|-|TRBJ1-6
TGTGCCAGCAGGTCCTTCGGTAATTCACCCCTCCACTTT
CASRSFGNSPLHF
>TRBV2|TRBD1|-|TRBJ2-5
TGTGCCAGCAGTCGACAGGGGGGACAAGAGACCCAGTACTTC
CASSRQGGQETQYF
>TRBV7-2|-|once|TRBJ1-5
TGTGCCAGCAGCTTATCGGCGTATAGCAATCAGCCCCAGCATTTT
CASSLSAYSNQPQHF
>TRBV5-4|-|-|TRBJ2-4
TGTGCCAGCAGCTTGGCCCAGGGGTCCGGAAACATTCAGTACTTC
CASSLAQGSGNIQYF
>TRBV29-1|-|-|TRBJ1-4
TGCAGCGCCCGGACTGCAACTAATGAAAAACTGTTTTTT
CSARTATNEKLFF
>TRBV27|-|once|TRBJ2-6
TGTGCCAGCAGTTGGGTGAGCTCTGGGGCCAACGTCCTGACTTTC
CASSWVSSGANVLTF
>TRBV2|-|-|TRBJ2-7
TGTGCCAGCAGTGTAGCAGGGTGGGGTTCGTCCTACGAGCAGTACTTC
CASSVAGWGSSYEQYF
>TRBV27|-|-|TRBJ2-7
TGTGCCAGCCGACGGGGGAGTTCGGTGAGCTCCTACGAGCAGTACTTC
CASRRGSSVSSYEQYF
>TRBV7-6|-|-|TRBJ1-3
TGTGCCAGCAGGCAACGAGGTCGTGGGGGGCTTATCCCCCATAGCTCTGGAAACACCATATATTTT
CASRQRGRGGLIPHSSGNTIYF
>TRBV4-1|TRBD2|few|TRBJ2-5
TGCGCCAGCAGCCCCTACCCAGCGGGGGGCCTCCAGTACTTC
CASSPYPAGGLQYF
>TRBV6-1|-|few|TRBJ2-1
TGTGCCAGCAGTGACTATAACTTTTACAATGAGCAGTTCTTC
CASSDYNFYNEQFF
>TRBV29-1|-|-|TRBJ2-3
TGCAGCGTTCGGCAGGGCTCACTTGATACGCAGTATTTT
CSVRQGSLDTQYF
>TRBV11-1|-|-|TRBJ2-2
TGTGCCAGCAGCTTAGTTCGAGCCACCGGGGAGCTGTTTTTT
CASSLVRATGELFF
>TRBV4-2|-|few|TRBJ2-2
TGTGCCAGCAGCCAAGGGAGGAACGCGAACACCGGGGAGCTGTTTTTT
CASSQGRNANTGELFF
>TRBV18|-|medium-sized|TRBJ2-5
TGTGCCAGCTCACCAGGGGTTGAGGCTCAGGCCCAGTACTTC
CASSPGVEAQAQYF
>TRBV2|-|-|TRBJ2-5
TGTGCCAGCAGTGAAAGGACCCAGTACTTC
CASSERTQYF
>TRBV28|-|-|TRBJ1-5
TGTGCCAGCAGCCGGGGCCCGAATCAGCCCCAGCATTTT
CASSRGPNQPQHF
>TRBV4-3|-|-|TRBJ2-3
TGCGCCAGCAGCCAAGATCGAAAAGGGCCGAGACATACCGCAGATACGCAGTATTTT
CASSQDRKGPRHTADTQYF
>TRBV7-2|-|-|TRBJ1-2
TGTGCCAGCACTACCGGGACGGATGGCTACACCTTC
CASTTGTDGYTF
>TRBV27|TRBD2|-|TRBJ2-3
TGTGCCAGCAGGCTAGCGGGAGGGTACGATACGCAGTATTTT
CASRLAGGYDTQYF
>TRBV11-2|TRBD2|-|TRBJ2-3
TGTGCCAGCAGCTTAGGGCGGGGGACAGATACGCAGTATTTT
CASSLGRGTDTQYF
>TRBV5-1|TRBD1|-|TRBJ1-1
TGCGCCAGCAGCGGCACAGGGGGCCCTCTGAACACTGAAGCTTTCTTT
CASSGTGGPLNTEAFF
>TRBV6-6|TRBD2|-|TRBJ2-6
TGTGCCAGCAGTTACTCAGGGACTACGACTAACAACGTCCTGACTTTC
CASSYSGTTTNNVLTF
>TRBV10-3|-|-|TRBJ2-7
TGTGCCATCAGTCGGGGGGGCACAGGGGACTACGAGCAGTACTTC
CAISRGGTGDYEQYF
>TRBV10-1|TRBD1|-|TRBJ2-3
TGCGCCAGCAGTTACTACCCCGGGACAGTATTCACAGATACGCAGTATTTT
CASSYYPGTVFTDTQYF
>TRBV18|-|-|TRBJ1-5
TGTGCCAGCTCACCAGGGGCTGGCAATCAGCCCCAGCATTTT
CASSPGAGNQPQHF
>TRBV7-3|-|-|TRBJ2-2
TGTGCTTCGGGGGACTCGGGCACCGGGGAGCTGTTTTTT
CASGDSGTGELFF
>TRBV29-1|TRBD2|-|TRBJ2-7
TGCAGCGTTGGGGGTATTGGGACTAGCGGGTTTGTCTCCTACGAGCAGTACTTC
CSVGGIGTSGFVSYEQYF
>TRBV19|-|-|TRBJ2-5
TGTGCCAGTATGGTCAGGGGGGGGGAGACCCAGTACTTC
CASMVRGGETQYF
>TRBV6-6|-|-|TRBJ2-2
TGTGCCAGCAGTATTGCGACCTCGAACACCGGGGAGCTGTTTTTT
CASSIATSNTGELFF